The T cell receptor beta chain under discussion was sequenced for a study of response to subunit inactivated influenza vaccine. There are 14 residues in the CDR3. Germline V gives CDR1 MNHEY, CDR2 SVGAGI. Deletions cut 8 bases from V and 3 bases from J, with 13 bases between. In TCRdb, the RT-PCR reads were re-called with MiXCR into one record per CDR3 protein. The repertoire includes approximately 500,000 distinct CDR3 sequences, around 15% of them detected once, and 11% sits in the top ten. This clonotype appeared a few times. The chain employs TRBV6-5 and TRBJ2-2, with unresolved D. This clonotype was sampled from a man aged 50 or older who received an inactivated influenza vaccine. Sample: PBMCs from blood, taken about 12 days after vaccination. The CDR3 protein is CASRSLRDTGELFF. The DNA for the CDR3 is TGTGCCAGCCGTTCCCTCAGAGACACCGGGGAGCTGTTTTTT.